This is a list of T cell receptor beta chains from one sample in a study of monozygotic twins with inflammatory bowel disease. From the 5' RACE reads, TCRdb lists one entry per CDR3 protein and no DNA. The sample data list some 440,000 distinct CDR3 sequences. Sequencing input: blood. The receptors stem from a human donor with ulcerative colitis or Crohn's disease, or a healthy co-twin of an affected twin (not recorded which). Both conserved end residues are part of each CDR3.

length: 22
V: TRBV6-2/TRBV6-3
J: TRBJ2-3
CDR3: CASSYSNPKTSGRASGTDTQYF

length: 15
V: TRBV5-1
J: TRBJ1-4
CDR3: CASSPYRGTNEKLFF

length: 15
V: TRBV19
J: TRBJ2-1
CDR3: CASSPDSGGYNEQFF

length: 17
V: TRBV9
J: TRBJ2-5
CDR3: CASSVGGSGGARETQCF

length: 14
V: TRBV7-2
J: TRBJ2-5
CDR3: CASGTGALGETQYF

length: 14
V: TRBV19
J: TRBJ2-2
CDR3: CASIAGGNTGELFF

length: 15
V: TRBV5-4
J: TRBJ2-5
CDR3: CASSLPLGEQETQYF

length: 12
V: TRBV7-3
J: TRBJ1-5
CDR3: CASSPGPRPQHF

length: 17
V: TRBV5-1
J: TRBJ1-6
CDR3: CASSLGPRRDGNSPLHF

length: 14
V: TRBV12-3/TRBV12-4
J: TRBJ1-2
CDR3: CASSGAGRSGGYTF

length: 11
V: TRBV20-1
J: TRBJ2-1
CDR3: CNARDGGLEFF

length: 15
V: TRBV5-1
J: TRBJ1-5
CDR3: CASSLGGDLNQPQHF

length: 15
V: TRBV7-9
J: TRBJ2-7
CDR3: CASSLATDSRAEQYF

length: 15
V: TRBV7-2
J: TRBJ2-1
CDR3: CASSLDRQPHNEQFF

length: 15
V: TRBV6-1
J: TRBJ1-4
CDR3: CASSFRGDTNEKLFF

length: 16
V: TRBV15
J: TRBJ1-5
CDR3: CATRGTGQGTGQPQHF

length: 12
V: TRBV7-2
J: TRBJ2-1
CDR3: CASSPDGFGQFF

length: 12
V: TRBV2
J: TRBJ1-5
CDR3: CASSASNQPQHF

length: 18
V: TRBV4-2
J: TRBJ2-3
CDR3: CASSQEVRLAGTADTQYF

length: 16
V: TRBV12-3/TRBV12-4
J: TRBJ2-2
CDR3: CASSFGTGGWTGELFF

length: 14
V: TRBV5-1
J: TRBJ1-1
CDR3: CASSLDPTGREAFF

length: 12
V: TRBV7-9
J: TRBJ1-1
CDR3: CASTNRGTEAFF

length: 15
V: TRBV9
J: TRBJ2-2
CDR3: CASSAGQGATGELFF

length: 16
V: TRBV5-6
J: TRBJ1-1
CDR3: CASNKVGEAGFYEAFF

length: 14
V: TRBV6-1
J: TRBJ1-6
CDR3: CASRGQAIGSPLHF

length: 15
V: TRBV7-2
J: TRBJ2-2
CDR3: CASSLQRGAYGELFF

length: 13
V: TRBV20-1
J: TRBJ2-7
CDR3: CRALGDRNYEQYF

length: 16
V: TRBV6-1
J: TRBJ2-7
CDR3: CASTEGLAGVFGEQYF

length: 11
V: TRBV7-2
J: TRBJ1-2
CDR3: CATKQGSGYTF

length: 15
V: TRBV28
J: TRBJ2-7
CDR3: CASSSGQGDRNEQYF

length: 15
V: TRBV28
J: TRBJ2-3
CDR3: CASSTREGSKDTQYF

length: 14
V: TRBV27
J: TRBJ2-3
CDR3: CASSQTTSTDTQYF

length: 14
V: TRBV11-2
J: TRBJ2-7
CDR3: CASSSDLEYYEQYF

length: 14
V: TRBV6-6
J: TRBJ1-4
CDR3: CATGTFTTNEKLFF

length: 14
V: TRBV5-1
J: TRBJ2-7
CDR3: CASSSPTPTYEQYF

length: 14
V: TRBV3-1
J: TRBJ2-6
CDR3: CASVSSSGANVLTF